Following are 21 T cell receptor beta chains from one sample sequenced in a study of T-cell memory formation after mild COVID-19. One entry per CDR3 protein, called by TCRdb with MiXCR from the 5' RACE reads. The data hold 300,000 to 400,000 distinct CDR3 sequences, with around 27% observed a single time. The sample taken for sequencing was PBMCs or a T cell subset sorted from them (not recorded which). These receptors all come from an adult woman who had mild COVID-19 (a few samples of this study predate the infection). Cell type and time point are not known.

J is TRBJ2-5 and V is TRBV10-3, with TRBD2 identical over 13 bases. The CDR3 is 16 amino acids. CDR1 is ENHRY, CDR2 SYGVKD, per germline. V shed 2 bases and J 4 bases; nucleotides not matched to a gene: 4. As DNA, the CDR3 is TGTGCCATCAGTGAGCCGGGACTAGCGGGGCCAGAGACCCAGTACTTC. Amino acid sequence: CAISEPGLAGPETQYF.

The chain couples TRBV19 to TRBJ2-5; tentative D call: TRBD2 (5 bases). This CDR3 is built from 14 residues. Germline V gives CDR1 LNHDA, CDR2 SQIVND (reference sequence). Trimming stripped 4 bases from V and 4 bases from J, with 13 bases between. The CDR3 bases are TGTGCCAGTAGTACGCGAAGAGGAGGAGAGACCCAGTACTTC. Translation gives CASSTRRGGETQYF.

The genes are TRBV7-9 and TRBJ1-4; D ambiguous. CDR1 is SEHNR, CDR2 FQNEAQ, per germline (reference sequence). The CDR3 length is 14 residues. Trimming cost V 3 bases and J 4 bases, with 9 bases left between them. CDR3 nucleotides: TGTGCCAGCAGCTTCAAGCGGCGTAATGAAAAACTGTTTTTT. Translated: CASSFKRRNEKLFF.

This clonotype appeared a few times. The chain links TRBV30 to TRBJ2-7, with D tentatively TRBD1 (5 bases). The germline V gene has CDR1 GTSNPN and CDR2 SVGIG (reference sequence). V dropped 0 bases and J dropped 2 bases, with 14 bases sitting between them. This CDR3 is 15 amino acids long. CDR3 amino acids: CAWSVPEVGAYEQYF. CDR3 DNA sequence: TGTGCCTGGAGTGTCCCCGAGGTAGGGGCCTACGAGCAGTACTTC.

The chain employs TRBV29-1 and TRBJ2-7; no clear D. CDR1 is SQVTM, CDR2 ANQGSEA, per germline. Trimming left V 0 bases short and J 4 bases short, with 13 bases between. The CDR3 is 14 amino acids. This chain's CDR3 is CSVEDRAAGYEQYF. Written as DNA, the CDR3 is TGCAGCGTTGAAGATCGGGCGGCAGGATACGAGCAGTACTTC.

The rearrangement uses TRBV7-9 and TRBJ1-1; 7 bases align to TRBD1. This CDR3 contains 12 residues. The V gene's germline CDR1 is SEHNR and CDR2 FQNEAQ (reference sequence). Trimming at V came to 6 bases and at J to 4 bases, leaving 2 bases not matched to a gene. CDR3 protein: CASRPGGTEAFF. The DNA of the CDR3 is TGTGCCAGCAGACCAGGGGGCACTGAAGCTTTCTTT.

DNA for the CDR3: TGTGCCAGCAGCCGATTAGCGGGAGTCGGAGCGGGAGAGACCCAGTACTTC. Its translation: CASSRLAGVGAGETQYF. This rearrangement joins TRBV7-2 to TRBJ2-5; 9 bases line up with TRBD2. The CDR3 extends over 17 amino acids. The trim removed 5 bases at V and 4 bases at J, leaving 14 bases unmatched. Per the germline V gene, CDR1 is SGHTA and CDR2 is FQGNSA.

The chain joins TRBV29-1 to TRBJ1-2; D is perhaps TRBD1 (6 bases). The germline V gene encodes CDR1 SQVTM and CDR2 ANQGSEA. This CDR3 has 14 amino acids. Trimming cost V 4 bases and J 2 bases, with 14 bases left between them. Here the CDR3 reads CSVARDTLNYGYTF. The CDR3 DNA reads TGCAGCGTTGCTCGGGACACATTGAACTATGGCTACACCTTC.

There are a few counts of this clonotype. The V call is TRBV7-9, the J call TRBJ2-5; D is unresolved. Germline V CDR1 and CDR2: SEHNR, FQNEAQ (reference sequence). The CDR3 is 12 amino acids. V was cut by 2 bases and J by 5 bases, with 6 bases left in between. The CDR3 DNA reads TGTGCCAGCAGCTTAATGTTGGAGACCCAGTACTTC. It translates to CASSLMLETQYF.

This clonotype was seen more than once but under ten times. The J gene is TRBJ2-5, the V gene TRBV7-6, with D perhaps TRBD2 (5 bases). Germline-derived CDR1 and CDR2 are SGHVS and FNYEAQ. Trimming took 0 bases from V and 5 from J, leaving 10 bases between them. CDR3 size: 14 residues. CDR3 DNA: TGTGCCAGCAGCTTAGCCCCTCCGGGGGAGACCCAGTACTTC. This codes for CASSLAPPGETQYF.

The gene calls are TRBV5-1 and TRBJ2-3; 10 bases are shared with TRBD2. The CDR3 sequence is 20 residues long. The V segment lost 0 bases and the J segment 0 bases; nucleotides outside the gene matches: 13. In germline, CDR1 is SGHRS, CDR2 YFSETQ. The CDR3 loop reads CASSLDLKASGLASTDTQYF. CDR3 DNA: TGCGCCAGCAGCTTGGATCTTAAGGCCTCGGGACTAGCGAGCACAGATACGCAGTATTTT.

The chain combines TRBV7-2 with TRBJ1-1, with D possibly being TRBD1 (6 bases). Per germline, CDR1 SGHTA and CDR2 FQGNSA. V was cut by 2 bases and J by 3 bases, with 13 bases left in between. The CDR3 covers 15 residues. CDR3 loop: CASSLSARGYTEAFF. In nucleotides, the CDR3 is TGTGCCAGCAGCTTATCAGCCAGGGGATACACTGAAGCTTTCTTT. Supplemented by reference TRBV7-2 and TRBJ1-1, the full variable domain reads GAGVSQSPSNKVTEKGKDVELRCDPISGHTALYWYRQSLGQGLEFLIYFQGNSAPDKSGLPSDRFSAERTGGSVSTLTIQRTQQEDSAVYLCASSLSARGYTEAFFGQGTRLTVV.

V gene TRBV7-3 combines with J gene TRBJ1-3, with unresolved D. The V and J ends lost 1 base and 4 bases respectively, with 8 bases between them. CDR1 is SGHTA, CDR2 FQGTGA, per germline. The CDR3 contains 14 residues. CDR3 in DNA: TGTGCCAGCAGCTTAAAGGGTTCCGGAAACACCATATATTTT. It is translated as CASSLKGSGNTIYF.

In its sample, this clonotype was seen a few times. CDR3 nucleotide sequence: TGCGCCAGCAGCCAAGACGTCCAGCACCTGAGCACAGATACGCAGTATTTT. This sequence encodes CASSQDVQHLSTDTQYF. The V and J genes are TRBV4-1 and TRBJ2-3; the D is unclear. CDR1 and CDR2 from the germline V gene are MGHRA and YSYEKL. With 0 bases removed from V and 0 bases from J, the gap between germline ends came to 13 bases. The CDR3 is 17 residues long.

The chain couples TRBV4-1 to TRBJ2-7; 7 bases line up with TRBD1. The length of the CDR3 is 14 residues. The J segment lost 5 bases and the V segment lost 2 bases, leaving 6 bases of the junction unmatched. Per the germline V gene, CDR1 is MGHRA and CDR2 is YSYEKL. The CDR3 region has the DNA TGCGCCAGCAGCCAACTAGCACAGGGGAACGAGCAGTACTTC. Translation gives CASSQLAQGNEQYF.

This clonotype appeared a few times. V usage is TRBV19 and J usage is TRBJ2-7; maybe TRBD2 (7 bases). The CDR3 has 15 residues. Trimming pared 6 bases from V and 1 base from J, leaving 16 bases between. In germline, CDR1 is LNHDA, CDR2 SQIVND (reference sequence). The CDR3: CASRESGGESYEQYF. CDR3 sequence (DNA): TGTGCCAGTAGAGAGTCGGGGGGCGAATCCTACGAGCAGTACTTC.

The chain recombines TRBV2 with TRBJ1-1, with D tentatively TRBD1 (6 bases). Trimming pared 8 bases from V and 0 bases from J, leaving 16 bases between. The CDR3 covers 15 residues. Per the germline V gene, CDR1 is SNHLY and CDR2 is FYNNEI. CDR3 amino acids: CASGGLRGMNTEAFF. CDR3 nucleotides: TGTGCCAGCGGGGGGCTTCGGGGCATGAACACTGAAGCTTTCTTT.

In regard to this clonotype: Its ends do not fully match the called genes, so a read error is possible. The CDR3 region is CATSSRSIDMQYF. CDR3 bases: TGTGCAACCAGTTCTCGAAGCATAGATATGCAGTATTTT. The V and J genes are TRBV6-6 and TRBJ2-3; D ambiguous. The CDR3 contains 13 residues. The germline CDR1 and CDR2 sequences are MNHNY and SVGAGI (reference sequence).

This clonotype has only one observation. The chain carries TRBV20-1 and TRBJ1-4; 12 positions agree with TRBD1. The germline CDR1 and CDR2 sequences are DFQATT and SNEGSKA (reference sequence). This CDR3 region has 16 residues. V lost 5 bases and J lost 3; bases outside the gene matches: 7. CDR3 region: CSAPGTGGLANEKLFF. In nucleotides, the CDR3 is TGCAGTGCTCCCGGGACAGGGGGCTTAGCTAATGAAAAACTGTTTTTT.

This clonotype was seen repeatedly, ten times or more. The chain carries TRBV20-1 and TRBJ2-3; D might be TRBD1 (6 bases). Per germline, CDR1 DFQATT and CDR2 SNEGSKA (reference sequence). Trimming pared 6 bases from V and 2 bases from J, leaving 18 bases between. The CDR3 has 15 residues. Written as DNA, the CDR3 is TGCAGTGCCTCGCGAACAGGGAGATCCACAGATACGCAGTATTTT. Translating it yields CSASRTGRSTDTQYF.

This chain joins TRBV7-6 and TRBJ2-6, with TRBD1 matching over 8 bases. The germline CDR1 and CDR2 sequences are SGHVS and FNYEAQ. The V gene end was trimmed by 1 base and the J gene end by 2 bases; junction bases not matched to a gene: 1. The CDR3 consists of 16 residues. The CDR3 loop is CASSLDRGAGANVLTF. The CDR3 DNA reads TGTGCCAGCAGCTTAGACAGGGGGGCTGGGGCCAACGTCCTGACTTTC.